The 5 T cell receptor beta chains reported below all come from one sample, sequenced in a study of T cell responses to AZD1222 COVID-19 vaccine. This table comes from immunoSEQ multiplex PCR, and its TCRdb copy is limited to in-frame clones, with some not included. This table holds 150,000 to 200,000 clones, roughly 92% found once. The sample in question was peripheral blood, obtained on day 0 of AZD1222 vaccination. The receptors stem from an adult in good health.

The genes are TRBV27 and TRBJ1-2; D gene unclear. Germline V gene lookup returns CDR1 MNHEY and CDR2 SMNVEV (reference sequence). CDR3 length equals 14 residues. Between the trimmed V and J ends, which lost 4 bases and 0 bases, there was a span of 9 bases. This chain's CDR3 is CASSYGAANYGYTF. DNA of the CDR3: TGTGCCAGCAGTTACGGAGCGGCTAACTATGGCTACACCTTC.

This chain connects TRBV19 to TRBJ2-7, with D unresolved. The CDR3 runs to 15 residues. The germline V gene has CDR1 LNHDA and CDR2 SQIVND (reference sequence). V was clipped by 1 base and J by 0 bases, with 10 bases between them. Here the CDR3 DNA reads TGTGCCAGTAGTATAGTGTCAGGCTACTCCTACGAGCAGTACTTC. Translated: CASSIVSGYSYEQYF.

The chain recombines TRBV28 with TRBJ2-7, with 8 bases lining up with TRBD2. The CDR3 is made up of 15 amino acids. Trimming at V came to 4 bases and at J to 2 bases, leaving 7 bases not matched to a gene. Germline lookup yields CDR1 MDHEN and CDR2 SYDVKM. CDR3 in DNA: TGTGCCAGCAGTTCCCCAGGACTAGCCACCTACGAGCAGTACTTC. Its translation: CASSSPGLATYEQYF.

V and J are TRBV27 and TRBJ1-1; TRBD1 might be the D (5 bases). V gave up 5 bases and J gave up 8 bases, with 18 bases separating them. CDR3 length: 14 amino acids. Per germline, CDR1 MNHEY and CDR2 SMNVEV (reference sequence). CDR3 residues: CASSNQGRLSEAFF. The CDR3 bases are TGTGCCAGCAGTAACCAGGGACGGCTGAGCGAAGCTTTCTTT.

The V and J genes are TRBV3-1 (or the pseudogene TRBV3-2) and TRBJ2-4; the D is unclear. This CDR3 spans 19 amino acids. With 4 bases removed from V and 4 bases from J, the gap between germline ends came to 26 bases. Germline values: CDR1 LGHDT, CDR2 YNNKEL (reference sequence). CDR3 region: CASSPDQGSSAARKNIQYF. CDR3 sequence (DNA): TGTGCCAGCAGCCCGGACCAAGGTTCGTCGGCGGCGAGGAAAAACATTCAGTACTTC.